The 22 T cell receptor beta chains given below trace back to one sample, sequenced in a study of T cells after yellow fever vaccination. A single record per CDR3 protein comes from TCRdb applying MiXCR to the 5' RACE reads. Of 400,000 or so distinct CDR3 sequences listed, about 6% are singletons. The input for sequencing was PBMCs, taken 5 days after the yellow fever booster vaccination. The receptors originated from a man in his thirties or forties who received the YFV17D yellow fever vaccine.

V gene TRBV28 combines with J gene TRBJ1-4, with D uncertain. Per the germline V gene, CDR1 is MDHEN and CDR2 is SYDVKM. The CDR3 totals 12 residues. Trimming took 5 bases from V and 8 from J, leaving 9 bases between them. CDR3 in DNA: TGTGCCAGCAGTGTTGGGGAGGAAAAACTGTTTTTT. Translation gives CASSVGEEKLFF.

This clonotype was detected only a few times. V and J are TRBV12-3 or TRBV12-4 and TRBJ2-5; TRBD2 aligns across 7 bases. This CDR3 has 15 amino acids. J gave up 7 bases and V 2 bases, and 10 bases lay outside the gene matches. CDR3 in DNA: TGTGCCAGCAGTTTACAGGCGGGGGTAATGGGGACCCAGTACTTC. Protein product: CASSLQAGVMGTQYF.

This clonotype showed up many times. The chain couples TRBV15 to TRBJ1-6; D is unresolved. The CDR3 has 15 amino acids. Germline V gene lookup returns CDR1 LNHNV and CDR2 YYDKDF (reference sequence). V dropped 0 bases and J dropped 6 bases, with 9 bases sitting between them. The DNA for the CDR3 is TGTGCCACCAGCAGAGATATAGACCCTAATTCACCCCTCCACTTT. Its translation is CATSRDIDPNSPLHF.

This clonotype was seen a handful of times. This chain links TRBV4-1 with TRBJ2-7, with D unresolved. Deletions cut 5 bases from V and 7 bases from J, with 15 bases between. CDR3 size: 13 residues. CDR1 is MGHRA, CDR2 YSYEKL, per germline. CDR3 residues: CASSYQPGWEQYF. Here the CDR3 DNA reads TGCGCCAGCAGCTACCAACCGGGTTGGGAGCAGTACTTC.

This clonotype appeared once. Relative to the germline gene, one junction end is altered; a read error may explain this. The chain combines TRBV20-1 with TRBJ1-6; D is unclear. Per germline, CDR1 DFQATT and CDR2 SNEGSKA (reference sequence). The CDR3 has 14 amino acids. The chain's CDR3 is CSATYRAKNSPHHF. CDR3 coding DNA: TGCAGTGCTACTTACAGAGCCAAAAATTCACCCCACCACTTT.

This clonotype was recorded at least ten times. CDR3 sequence: CASSGGSGANVLTF. CDR3 nucleotide sequence: TGTGCCAGCAGCGGAGGGTCTGGGGCCAACGTCCTGACTTTC. V is TRBV21-1 and J is TRBJ2-6; whether TRBD2, the table's D call, matches the DNA was not checked. TRBV21-1 is a listed pseudogene. The CDR3 consists of 14 residues.

This clonotype was observed many times. The chain has TRBV19 and TRBJ2-5; D tentatively fits TRBD1 or TRBD2 (5 bases each). V was trimmed by 9 bases and J by 7 bases, leaving 15 bases between them. The CDR3 is 12 residues long. The germline V gene has CDR1 LNHDA and CDR2 SQIVND (reference sequence). The CDR3 DNA reads TGTGCCAGCGCGACAGACGCGGGGACCCAGTACTTC. It encodes CASATDAGTQYF.

This clonotype appeared many times. The gene calls are TRBV6-2 or TRBV6-3 and TRBJ1-5; D call uncertain. Germline values: CDR1 MNHEY, CDR2 SVGEGT. Trimming took 4 bases from V and 5 from J, leaving 9 bases between them. This CDR3 region has 13 residues. The CDR3 protein is CASSLPGDQPQHF. The CDR3 DNA is TGTGCCAGCAGTTTGCCCGGGGATCAGCCCCAGCATTTT.

This clonotype was found a few times. J is TRBJ1-5 and V is TRBV6-5, with D perhaps TRBD1 (5 bases). Germline CDR1 and CDR2: MNHEY and SVGAGI. V gave up 4 bases and J gave up 6 bases, with 10 bases separating them. CDR3 length: 13 residues. The CDR3 coding sequence is TGTGCCAGCAGTTGGGGGGTCTTTCAGCCCCAGCATTTT. This encodes CASSWGVFQPQHF.

This clonotype was picked up a small number of times. The chain combines TRBV2 with TRBJ2-7, with D possibly TRBD1 on 5 matching bases. V was trimmed by 5 bases and J by 5 bases, leaving 13 bases between them. CDR1 is SNHLY, CDR2 FYNNEI, per germline. The CDR3 covers 13 residues. The CDR3 loop reads CASSSGPRDEQYF. For the CDR3, the DNA is TGTGCCAGCAGTTCGGGTCCCAGGGACGAGCAGTACTTC.

This clonotype was seen more than once but under ten times. V usage is TRBV5-1 and J usage is TRBJ1-1; possible D gene TRBD1, 5 bases. CDR1 and CDR2 from the germline V gene are SGHRS and YFSETQ. The CDR3 has 14 amino acids. Trimming took 1 base from V and 3 from J, leaving 10 bases between them. The CDR3 region has the DNA TGCGCCAGCAGCTTGACGCGAGGGGACACTGAAGCTTTCTTT. Translated: CASSLTRGDTEAFF. Looking up the rest from reference TRBV5-1 and TRBJ1-1 gives the full variable domain: KAGVTQTPRYLIKTRGQQVTLSCSPISGHRSVSWYQQTPGQGLQFLFEYFSETQRNKGNFPGRFSGRQFSNSRSEMNVSTLELGDSALYLCASSLTRGDTEAFFGQGTRLTVV.

This clonotype occurred a few times. The rearrangement links TRBV5-5 to TRBJ1-4; the D gene is possibly TRBD1 (6 bases). The CDR3 loop spans 16 amino acids. V gave up 3 bases and J gave up 4 bases, with 16 bases separating them. Germline CDR1 and CDR2: SGHKS and YYEKEE (reference sequence). Here the CDR3 reads CASSWSSGAINEKLFF. DNA for the CDR3: TGTGCCAGCAGCTGGAGCTCGGGGGCGATTAATGAAAAACTGTTTTTT.

This clonotype was found a few times. CDR3 bases: TGTGCCAGCATCGGCGGAACCGGGACAGGGAACACCGGGGAGCTGTTTTTT. It encodes CASIGGTGTGNTGELFF. The chain uses TRBV6-2 or TRBV6-3 and TRBJ2-2, with TRBD1 matching over 8 bases. Germline V gene sequence: CDR1 MNHEY, CDR2 SVGEGT. This CDR3 is 17 amino acids long. J gave up 1 base and V 7 bases, and 11 bases lay outside the gene matches.

V is TRBV30 and J is TRBJ2-3; TRBD2 aligns across 8 bases. The V and J ends lost 2 bases and 0 bases, in that order; junction bases with no gene match: 4. The CDR3 covers 15 residues. CDR1 GTSNPN and CDR2 SVGIG come from the germline V gene (reference sequence). CDR3 in amino acids: CAWSQTSGSTDTQYF. As DNA, the CDR3 is TGTGCCTGGAGTCAAACTAGCGGTAGCACAGATACGCAGTATTTT.

This sequence joins TRBV6-1 and TRBJ2-6, with D perhaps assigned TRBD1 or TRBD2 (5 bases each). The CDR3 runs 16 residues. CDR1 is MNHNS and CDR2 is SASEGT in the germline V gene. V lost 6 bases, J lost 4 bases, and 16 bases lay in between. In DNA form, the CDR3 reads TGTGCCAGCAGAACCAATGGGGGTTCCGGGGCCAACGTCCTGACTTTC. Its protein product is CASRTNGGSGANVLTF.

V usage is TRBV9 and J usage is TRBJ2-5; D not certain. The V gene's germline CDR1 is SGDLS and CDR2 YYNGEE. V lost 4 bases and J lost 0, with 10 bases in between. The CDR3 length is 14 residues. For the CDR3, the DNA is TGTGCCAGCAGCCCCCACCCGTACCAAGAGACCCAGTACTTC. Residues: CASSPHPYQETQYF.

V usage is TRBV5-1 and J usage is TRBJ2-2; perhaps TRBD2 as D (6 bases). The V end was cut by 2 bases, the J end by 7 bases, with 12 bases between. Germline CDR1 reads SGHRS; CDR2 reads YFSETQ. The CDR3 runs 14 residues. CDR3 in DNA: TGCGCCAGCAGCTTAGAGGGAGGAGGCGGGGAGCTGTTTTTT. Residues: CASSLEGGGGELFF. The full variable domain, its missing parts supplied by reference TRBV5-1 and TRBJ2-2, is KAGVTQTPRYLIKTRGQQVTLSCSPISGHRSVSWYQQTPGQGLQFLFEYFSETQRNKGNFPGRFSGRQFSNSRSEMNVSTLELGDSALYLCASSLEGGGGELFFGEGSRLTVL.

This clonotype appeared a few times. The chain has TRBV20-1 and TRBJ2-1; 9 nucleotides match TRBD2. This CDR3 has 17 amino acids. CDR1 is DFQATT, CDR2 SNEGSKA, per germline (reference sequence). V lost 3 bases and J lost 4; bases outside the gene matches: 13. The CDR3 sequence is CSARAGTSPGGYNEQFF. CDR3 DNA: TGCAGTGCTAGGGCCGGGACTAGCCCCGGTGGGTACAATGAGCAGTTCTTC.

This chain uses TRBV18 with TRBJ1-2; D uncertain. CDR1 KGHSH and CDR2 LQKENI come from the germline V gene. V was pared by 3 bases and J by 4 bases, with 12 bases between. The CDR3 contains 14 residues. CDR3 bases: TGTGCCAGCTCACCCGGCCGCATAGCCTATGGCTACACCTTC. Translation: CASSPGRIAYGYTF.

This clonotype has ten or more counts. V and J are TRBV29-1 and TRBJ2-1, with 8 bases that match TRBD2. With 2 bases clipped from V and 10 bases from J, the junction kept 7 bases outside the gene matches. The CDR3 spans 13 residues. Per germline, CDR1 SQVTM and CDR2 ANQGSEA. DNA for the CDR3: TGCAGCGTTGAATTTGCGGGAGGCTGGGAGCAGTTCTTC. Residues: CSVEFAGGWEQFF.

This clonotype occurred a few times. The rearrangement links TRBV2 to TRBJ2-7; unclear D gene. Germline V CDR1 and CDR2: SNHLY, FYNNEI. The CDR3 consists of 11 residues. V lost 6 bases and J lost 9, with 12 bases in between. The CDR3 protein is CASRLVPRQYF. DNA of the CDR3: TGTGCCAGCAGATTAGTCCCTCGGCAGTACTTC.

This clonotype was seen many times. The gene calls are TRBV29-1 and TRBJ1-2; the D is unclear. The V and J ends lost 0 bases and 10 bases respectively, with 15 bases between them. CDR3 length: 13 amino acids. CDR1 and CDR2 from the germline V gene are SQVTM and ANQGSEA. The CDR3 DNA sequence: TGCAGCGTTGAAGACGGAGGACTATGGGCCTACACCTTC. The encoded protein is CSVEDGGLWAYTF.